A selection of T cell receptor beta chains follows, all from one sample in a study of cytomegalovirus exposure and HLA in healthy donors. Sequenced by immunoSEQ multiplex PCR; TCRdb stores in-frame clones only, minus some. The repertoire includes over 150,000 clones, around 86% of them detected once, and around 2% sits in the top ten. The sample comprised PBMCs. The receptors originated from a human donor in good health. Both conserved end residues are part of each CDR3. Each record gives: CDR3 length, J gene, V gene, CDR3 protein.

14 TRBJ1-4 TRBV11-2 CASSLNRQSEKLFF
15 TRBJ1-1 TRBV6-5 CASSYSRRINTEAFF
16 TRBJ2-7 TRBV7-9 CASSPPWEAEIKEQYF
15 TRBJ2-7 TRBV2 CASSKSPGATYEQYF
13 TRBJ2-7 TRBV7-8 CASSLSAAYEQYF
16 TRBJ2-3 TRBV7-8 CASSSRLAGSTDTQYF
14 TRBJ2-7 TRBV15 CATSMGLSPYEQYF
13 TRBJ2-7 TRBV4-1 CASSQVSEYEQYF
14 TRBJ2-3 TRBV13 CASSLSLSTDTQYF
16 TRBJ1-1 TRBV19 CASSIPNRAVNTEAFF
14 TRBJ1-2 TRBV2 CASSEAGTGYGYTF
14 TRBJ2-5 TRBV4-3 CASSQEWLKETQYF
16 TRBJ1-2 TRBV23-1 CASSQFDREANYGYTF
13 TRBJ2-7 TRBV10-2 CASSVYRGNEQYF
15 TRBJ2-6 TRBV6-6 CASSEGLTGANVLTF
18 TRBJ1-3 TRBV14 CASRRGQGLPHSGNTIYF
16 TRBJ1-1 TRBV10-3 CAISEYGTGGGTEAFF
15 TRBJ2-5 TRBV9 CASSVGGGPWETQYF
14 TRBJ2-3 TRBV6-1 CATQTGDSTDTQYF
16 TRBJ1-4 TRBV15 CATSRDGDRASEKLFF
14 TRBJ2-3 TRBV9 CASSVAGLAYTQYF
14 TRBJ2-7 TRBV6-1 CATKSPGGINEQYF
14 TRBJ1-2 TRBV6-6 CASVNVQGNYGYTF
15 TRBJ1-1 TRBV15 CATSRSSDRNTEAFF
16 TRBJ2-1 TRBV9 CASSVGGGGVRNEQFF
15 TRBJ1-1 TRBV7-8 CASSLATSMNTEAFF
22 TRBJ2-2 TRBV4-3 CASSQEIGLAGGLPSGGGELFF
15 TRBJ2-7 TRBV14 CASSQDMGLRYEQYF